Listed below are T cell receptor beta chains from one sample, sequenced in a study of T cell repertoires in cytomegalovirus infection. TCRdb itself ran the reads through MiXCR, one entry per CDR3 protein. The table lists 450,000 to 650,000 distinct CDR3 sequences, roughly 29% of them singletons. Sequencing used PBMCs. The receptors were sampled from a human donor in good health (CMV status not recorded). Some clones in this sample may be carry-over from other donors' samples. Each CDR3 is given with its conserved first and last residue. The order of the fields is J gene, V gene, D gene, clone size, CDR3 DNA, CDR3 protein. The D gene is left open where the match is weak. Size values are once, few and many counts, or a class for expanded clones, and some rows have none.

TRBJ2-5 | TRBV4-3 | TRBD1 | - | TGCGCCAGCAGCCAAGGGGACAGGGGAAGGGAGACCCAGTACTTC | CASSQGDRGRETQYF
TRBJ1-6 | TRBV6-1 | - | - | TGTGCCAGCAGTCTTTTCAGTACTAGGAGCTCCTATAATTCACCCCTCCACTTT | CASSLFSTRSSYNSPLHF
TRBJ2-4 | TRBV11-3 | - | - | TGTGCCAGCAGCTTAAGTCTGGCGGCCCTAGCCAAAAACATTCAGTACTTC | CASSLSLAALAKNIQYF
TRBJ2-3 | TRBV15 | - | - | TGTGCCACCAGCAGAAGTGGGCTGGATACGCAGTATTTT | CATSRSGLDTQYF
TRBJ2-1 | TRBV11-2 | TRBD2 | few | TGTGCCAGCAGCTTAGATACGGGAGGGTCCTACAATGAGCAGTTCTTC | CASSLDTGGSYNEQFF
TRBJ2-1 | TRBV6-1 | - | - | TGTGCCAGCAGCGAGCCCCGCTCGCCGACGAATGAGCAGTTCTTC | CASSEPRSPTNEQFF
TRBJ2-3 | TRBV12-5 | - | few | TGTGCTAGTGGTTCTACCAACACAGATACGCAGTATTTT | CASGSTNTDTQYF
TRBJ2-5 | TRBV10-3 | TRBD1 | few | TGTGCCATCAGTTTGGACAGGGGGATAGGGGAGACCCAGTACTTC | CAISLDRGIGETQYF
TRBJ2-5 | TRBV10-3 | TRBD1 | few | TGTGCCATCAGTGACTCGAAGGGACAGGGGACCTCCTTC | CAISDSKGQGTSF
TRBJ2-1 | TRBV7-3 | TRBD2 | many | TGTGCCAGCAGCTCAACTAGCGGGATATACAATGAGCAGTTCTTC | CASSSTSGIYNEQFF
TRBJ2-5 | TRBV12-5 | - | few | TGTGCTAGTGGTCCGGAAGAGACCCAGTACTTC | CASGPEETQYF
TRBJ1-6 | TRBV12-3/TRBV12-4 | - | many | TGTGCCAGCAGTCCAGTAACCCAAGGTTATTCACCCCTCCACTTT | CASSPVTQGYSPLHF
TRBJ2-1 | TRBV7-2 | - | - | TGTGCCAGCAGCATAAAGGATTGGAGCTCCTACAATGAGCAGTTCTTC | CASSIKDWSSYNEQFF
TRBJ2-5 | TRBV6-2/TRBV6-3 | - | few | TGTGCCAGCATTAGCGGAACCCAAGAGACCCAGTACTTC | CASISGTQETQYF
TRBJ1-1 | TRBV7-2 | - | many | TGTGCCAGCAGCTTACCCCCCCCCACCCTAGACCATGGACCCCCTGAAGCTTTCTTT | CASSLPPPTLDHGPPEAFF
TRBJ2-1 | TRBV7-6 | TRBD2 | many | TGTGCCAGCTCGGGCCTAGCGGGATACAATGAGCAGTTCTTC | CASSGLAGYNEQFF
TRBJ1-1 | TRBV4-1 | TRBD1 | few | TGTGCCAGCAGCCAAGTTGGACAGGGGGACACTGAAGCTTTCTTT | CASSQVGQGDTEAFF
TRBJ1-1 | TRBV7-9 | TRBD1 | few | TGTGCCAGCAGCTTTAGACAGGGGGCAGGGAAAGCTTTCTTT | CASSFRQGAGKAFF
TRBJ1-1 | TRBV11-2 | TRBD1 | - | TGTGCCAGCAGCTCAGGGGGACAGGGGGGCACTGAAGCTTTCTTT | CASSSGGQGGTEAFF
TRBJ2-1 | TRBV7-3 | - | many | TGTGCCAGCAGCTCCGGACTTAACAATGAGCAGTTCTTC | CASSSGLNNEQFF
TRBJ1-1 | TRBV12-3/TRBV12-4 | TRBD1 | many | TGTGCCAGCAGAGAAACCGGGACAGAAGCCTTTGGTGAAGCTTTCTTT | CASRETGTEAFGEAFF
TRBJ1-6 | TRBV5-1 | - | few | TGCGCCAGCAGCTTGGCCGCGGATTCACCCCTCCACTTT | CASSLAADSPLHF
TRBJ1-4 | TRBV7-9 | - | many | TGTGCCAGCAGGCCAACCCGGGACCGTAATGAAAAACTGTTTTTT | CASRPTRDRNEKLFF